Following are 22 T cell receptor beta chains from one sample sequenced in a study of ipilimumab plus nivolumab after autologous stem cell transplantation. Method: immunoSEQ multiplex PCR; TCRdb's copy keeps in-frame clones and lacks some. The sample records 20,000 to 25,000 clones, about three quarters being singletons. Sequencing was performed on PBMCs, taken in a trial of ipilimumab plus nivolumab as post-transplant consolidation. The source of these receptors is a male donor with diffuse large B-cell lymphoma.

J is TRBJ1-2 and V is TRBV28; the D gene is possibly TRBD1 (5 bases). The germline gives CDR1 MDHEN, CDR2 SYDVKM. The ends were cut back, 4 bases at V and 9 bases at J, with 21 bases in the middle. The CDR3 extends over 15 amino acids. The CDR3 coding sequence is TGTGCCAGCAGTTCCCTTAGACAGTGGGGTATGAGCTACACCTTC. It codes for CASSSLRQWGMSYTF.

This clone was detected only a few times. The chain's CDR3 is CAISGGTRFSGNTIYF. CDR3 coding DNA: TGTGCCATCAGTGGGGGAACTCGGTTTTCTGGAAACACCATATATTTT. The rearrangement uses TRBV10-3 and TRBJ1-3; D uncertain. There are 16 residues in the CDR3. Looked up from germline, CDR1 is ENHRY and CDR2 is SYGVKD. Trimming took 4 bases from V and 1 from J, leaving 14 bases between them.

The rearrangement joins TRBV6-6 to TRBJ2-5; a possible D gene is TRBD2 (5 bases). CDR1 is MNHNY, CDR2 SVGAGI, per germline (reference sequence). The CDR3 contains 14 residues. Trimming pared 0 bases from V and 9 bases from J, leaving 14 bases between. The CDR3 DNA is TGTGCCAGCAGTTACTCAGAGGGTAGAAGACCCCAGTACTTC. Protein: CASSYSEGRRPQYF.

The chain combines TRBV7-2 with TRBJ2-7; D is unresolved. The length of the CDR3 is 16 residues. The V gene's germline CDR1 is SGHTA and CDR2 FQGNSA. Trimming removed 1 base from V and 0 bases from J, with 13 bases in between. In DNA, the CDR3 is TGTGCCAGCAGCTTAGGATTGGGCATGAGCTCCTACGAGCAGTACTTC. This encodes CASSLGLGMSSYEQYF.

In its sample, this clone was seen a few times. This chain uses TRBV25-1 with TRBJ2-4; D may match TRBD1 or TRBD2 (7 bases each). The germline V gene encodes CDR1 MGHDK and CDR2 SYGVNS. Trimming stripped 5 bases from V and 9 bases from J, with 14 bases between. The CDR3 consists of 13 residues. The CDR3 coding sequence is TGTGCCAGCAGTCTCCAGGGGGGGGGCATTCAGTACTTC. Protein product: CASSLQGGGIQYF.

The chain is built from TRBV5-1 and TRBJ1-1; D is undetermined. Germline V gene sequence: CDR1 SGHRS, CDR2 YFSETQ. V lost 5 bases and J lost 1, with 12 bases in between. This CDR3 is built from 14 residues. CDR3 region: CASRQKSGNTEAFF. The CDR3 region has the DNA TGCGCCAGCAGGCAAAAGAGTGGGAACACTGAAGCTTTCTTT.

The J gene is TRBJ1-4, the V gene TRBV2, with D possibly matching TRBD1 (5 bases). The CDR3 has 14 residues. CDR1 SNHLY and CDR2 FYNNEI come from the germline V gene. V shed 6 bases and J shed 5 bases, with 13 bases lying between them. The DNA of the CDR3 is TGTGCCAGCAGCGAGGGGAGACGCAATGAAAAACTGTTTTTT. Protein sequence: CASSEGRRNEKLFF.

The gene calls are TRBV10-3 and TRBJ2-5; no clear D gene. CDR1 and CDR2 (germline): ENHRY, SYGVKD. V lost 10 bases, J lost 4 bases, and 13 bases lay in between. The length of the CDR3 is 12 residues. The CDR3, as DNA: TGTGCCACCTCCGGTTCAGGAGAGACCCAGTACTTC. This encodes CATSGSGETQYF.

V is TRBV21-1 and J is TRBJ2-7; the table's TRBD2 call for D was not verified on the DNA. TRBV21-1 is a pseudogene segment. The CDR3 runs to 18 residues. Written as DNA, the CDR3 is TGTGCCAGCAGCAAAGCGCTTTCGGGGATTACTAGCGGGGTTGAGCAGTACTTC. Translating it yields CASSKALSGITSGVEQYF.

The chain couples TRBV4-3 to TRBJ1-2, with D perhaps matching TRBD1 (5 bases). CDR3 length: 16 residues. CDR1 and CDR2 from the germline V gene are LGHNA and YSLEER. The V gene lost 1 base and the J gene lost 4 bases, with 16 bases spanning the gap. In DNA form, the CDR3 reads TGCGCCAGCAGCCAAGGGGCAGGGCCGCTTGGCTATGGCTACACCTTC. It encodes CASSQGAGPLGYGYTF.

The genes are TRBV5-4 and TRBJ1-1, with a tentative D call TRBD1 (5 bases). V dropped 3 bases and J dropped 3 bases, with 15 bases sitting between them. This CDR3 region has 15 residues. Germline V gene lookup returns CDR1 SGHNT and CDR2 YYREEE (reference sequence). CDR3 region: CASSSGPGEYTEAFF. Written as DNA, the CDR3 is TGTGCCAGCAGCTCGGGGCCCGGGGAATACACTGAAGCTTTCTTT.

The chain couples TRBV6-6 to TRBJ2-7; D remains ambiguous. This CDR3 spans 12 amino acids. CDR1 is MNHNY and CDR2 is SVGAGI in the germline V gene (reference sequence). V dropped 4 bases and J dropped 2 bases, with 6 bases sitting between them. Here the CDR3 reads CASSFAPYEQYF. The CDR3 DNA sequence: TGTGCCAGCAGTTTCGCCCCCTACGAGCAGTACTTC.

The CDR3, as DNA: TGTGCCAGCTCACCCGTACCCCATCAGGGTTGGGACAATCAGCCCCAGCATTTT. It translates to CASSPVPHQGWDNQPQHF. This sequence joins TRBV18 and TRBJ1-5; perhaps TRBD1 as D (5 bases). The ends were cut back, 3 bases at V and 3 bases at J, with 21 bases in the middle. Germline V lookup: CDR1 KGHSH, CDR2 LQKENI. CDR3 size: 18 residues.

The chain joins TRBV2 to TRBJ2-2; TRBD2 is a possible D gene (5 bases). Germline CDR1 and CDR2: SNHLY and FYNNEI. CDR3 size: 14 residues. Trimming stripped 6 bases from V and 3 bases from J, with 11 bases between. Here the CDR3 DNA reads TGTGCCAGCAGGGAGGACGGGCACACCGGGGAGCTGTTTTTT. Translated: CASREDGHTGELFF.

The chain combines TRBV11-2 with TRBJ1-4, with no clear D. The CDR3 runs to 14 residues. The V gene's germline CDR1 is SGHAT and CDR2 FQNNGV. Trimming cost V 5 bases and J 3 bases, with 10 bases left between them. The CDR3 DNA follows: TGTGCCAGCAGCCATCTGGGAGCTAATGAAAAACTGTTTTTT. Translating it yields CASSHLGANEKLFF.

J is TRBJ1-2 and V is TRBV2; D not certain. Germline V gives CDR1 SNHLY, CDR2 FYNNEI. This CDR3 region has 14 residues. Trimming removed 4 bases from V and 0 bases from J, with 9 bases in between. The CDR3, as DNA: TGTGCCAGCAGTGCAGGCAGGTCTAACTATGGCTACACCTTC. This encodes CASSAGRSNYGYTF. Full variable domain (missing parts from reference TRBV2 and TRBJ1-2): EPEVTQTPSHQVTQMGQEVILRCVPISNHLYFYWYRQILGQKVEFLVSFYNNEISEKSEIFDDQFSVERPDGSNFTLKIRSTKLEDSAMYFCASSAGRSNYGYTFGSGTRLTVV.

The chain employs TRBV30 and TRBJ1-2; D gene unclear. Trimming left V 4 bases short and J 4 bases short, with 13 bases between. Germline V CDR1 and CDR2: GTSNPN, SVGIG (reference sequence). CDR3 length equals 13 residues. CDR3 in amino acids: CAWNKDRPYGYTF. For the CDR3, the DNA is TGTGCCTGGAATAAAGACCGACCCTATGGCTACACCTTC.

The chain couples TRBV19 to TRBJ1-5; D remains unclear. The V gene lost 3 bases and the J gene lost 3 bases, with 9 bases spanning the gap. This CDR3 has 14 amino acids. Germline V gives CDR1 LNHDA, CDR2 SQIVND (reference sequence). The CDR3 coding sequence is TGTGCCAGTAGTATTCTACAAGACAATCAGCCCCAGCATTTT. Amino acid sequence: CASSILQDNQPQHF.

This clone was observed many times. As DNA, the CDR3 is TGTGCCAGCAGCCCGACAGCATTCTCTGGAAACACCATATATTTT. Its protein product is CASSPTAFSGNTIYF. The J gene is TRBJ1-3, the V gene TRBV28, with TRBD1 as a possible D gene (5 bases). Trimming stripped 6 bases from V and 0 bases from J, with 12 bases between. This CDR3 spans 15 amino acids. Germline CDR1 and CDR2: MDHEN and SYDVKM.

Only one count was recorded for this clone. The V and J genes are TRBV11-1 and TRBJ1-1; 8 nucleotides agree with TRBD1. The CDR3 is 16 residues long. Trimming removed 5 bases from V and 4 bases from J; junction bases left unmatched: 12. The germline CDR1 and CDR2 sequences are SGHAT and FQDESV (reference sequence). CDR3 protein: CASSRRTGKSSTEAFF. The CDR3, as DNA: TGTGCCAGCAGCAGACGGACAGGGAAAAGCAGCACTGAAGCTTTCTTT.

The V gene is TRBV5-1, the J gene TRBJ1-1, with TRBD1 matching 7 bases. There are 12 residues in the CDR3. Germline CDR1 is SGHRS and CDR2 is YFSETQ. V shed 4 bases, J shed 13 bases, and the junction held 10 bases outside the gene matches. The CDR3 bases are TGCGCCAGCAGCGCGATGACAGGGAGCGATTTCTTT. Protein: CASSAMTGSDFF.

The J gene is TRBJ2-2, the V gene TRBV15; D may be TRBD1 (6 bases). V was shortened by 0 bases and J by 4 bases, with 9 bases between the two germline ends. This CDR3 spans 15 amino acids. Germline CDR1 reads LNHNV; CDR2 reads YYDKDF (reference sequence). This CDR3 is CATSREDRLTGELFF. CDR3 sequence (DNA): TGTGCCACCAGCAGAGAAGACAGGCTCACCGGGGAGCTGTTTTTT.